One sample yielded the 22 T cell receptor beta chains listed below, sequenced in a study of cytomegalovirus exposure and HLA in healthy donors. Researchers ran the PCR with 60 Vbeta and 13 Jbeta primers. The assay was immunoSEQ multiplex PCR, and TCRdb's table has in-frame clones only and misses some. In total, the table holds 100,000 to 150,000 clones. Sequencing input: PBMCs. These receptors were taken from a woman in her 40s in good health and CMV-seronegative.

A note on this clone: Compared with germline, one end of the junction differs, possibly owing to a read error. Distinct nucleotide sequences in the sample also encode this CDR3. This rearrangement joins TRBV7-2 to TRBJ1-1; D is perhaps TRBD1 (5 bases). Germline loops: CDR1 SGHTA, CDR2 FQGNSA. This CDR3 region has 16 residues. CDR3 protein: CASSSLKGYLGTEAFF. The CDR3 DNA reads TGTGCCAGCAGCTCTCTAAAGGGGTATTTGGGAACTGAGGCTTTCTTT.

The chain uses TRBV7-2 and TRBJ2-5; TRBD2 matches at 8 bases. The V gene's germline CDR1 is SGHTA and CDR2 FQGNSA. The length of the CDR3 is 15 residues. V trimming: 2 bases; J trimming: 2 bases; junction bases outside the gene matches: 4. CDR3 nucleotides: TGTGCCAGCAGCTTACCGAGCGGGGGTCAAGAGACCCAGTACTTC. It is translated as CASSLPSGGQETQYF.

The rearrangement links TRBV7-2 to TRBJ1-5, with 10 bases lining up with TRBD1. CDR3 length: 18 residues. Germline V gene data show CDR1 as SGHTA and CDR2 as FQGNSA. The ends lost 2 bases at V and 4 bases at J; junction bases unmatched: 11. The CDR3 sequence is CASSLSGTGTGVNQPQHF. CDR3 sequence (DNA): TGTGCCAGCAGCTTATCAGGAACCGGGACAGGGGTAAATCAGCCCCAGCATTTT.

The chain has TRBV12-2 and TRBJ1-1; the table names TRBD1, a call not compared with the DNA. TRBV12-2 is designated a pseudogene. The CDR3 length is 18 residues. CDR3 sequence (DNA): TGTGCAATGCTACCACCGAAGGGGGACAGGGAGCGGAACACTGAAGCTTTCTTT. Its translation is CAMLPPKGDRERNTEAFF.

The rearrangement uses TRBV9 and TRBJ2-1; TRBD2 aligns across 10 bases. V lost 3 bases and J lost 2; bases outside the gene matches: 2. Germline lookup yields CDR1 SGDLS and CDR2 YYNGEE. The CDR3 length is 15 residues. Here the CDR3 reads CASSESGGAYNEQFF. The CDR3 DNA reads as TGTGCCAGCAGCGAGAGCGGGGGGGCCTACAATGAGCAGTTCTTC. The whole variable domain, filled in from reference TRBV9 and TRBJ2-1, reads DSGVTQTPKHLITATGQRVTLRCSPRSGDLSVYWYQQSLDQGLQFLIQYYNGEERAKGNILERFSAQQFPDLHSELNLSSLELGDSALYFCASSESGGAYNEQFFGPGTRLTVL.

V and J are TRBV27 and TRBJ1-2; the match to TRBD1 covers 9 bases. Germline loops: CDR1 MNHEY, CDR2 SMNVEV (reference sequence). The CDR3 sequence is 16 residues long. With 6 bases clipped from V and 2 bases from J, the junction kept 10 bases outside the gene matches. CDR3 bases: TGTGCCAGCAGACGGGGGCGGGACAGGGAGAACTATGGCTACACCTTC. It translates to CASRRGRDRENYGYTF.

This rearrangement joins TRBV5-1 to TRBJ2-7; 9 bases map to TRBD1. The ends lost 4 bases at V and 2 bases at J; junction bases unmatched: 7. CDR3 length equals 15 residues. In germline, CDR1 is SGHRS, CDR2 YFSETQ. This CDR3 is CASSPGTGSTYEQYF. CDR3 sequence (DNA): TGCGCCAGCAGCCCCGGGACAGGGTCCACCTACGAGCAGTACTTC.

The chain has TRBV2 and TRBJ1-1; possible D gene TRBD1, 5 bases. V gave up 4 bases and J gave up 6 bases, with 15 bases separating them. From germline, CDR1 is SNHLY and CDR2 FYNNEI. The length of the CDR3 is 14 residues. The CDR3 loop is CASSVRTQGAEAFF. In nucleotides, the CDR3 is TGTGCCAGCAGTGTCAGGACCCAAGGGGCTGAAGCTTTCTTT.

V and J are TRBV28 and TRBJ1-4; D perhaps matches TRBD1 (5 bases). Germline V gene data show CDR1 as MDHEN and CDR2 as SYDVKM. The CDR3 has 14 amino acids. Trimming took 5 bases from V and 7 from J, leaving 14 bases between them. Here the CDR3 reads CASSPFGGIEKLFF. The CDR3 region has the DNA TGTGCCAGCAGTCCTTTCGGGGGGATTGAAAAACTGTTTTTT. The full variable domain, in which reference TRBV28 and TRBJ1-4 provide the parts outside the CDR3, is DVKVTQSSRYLVKRTGEKVFLECVQDMDHENMFWYRQDPGLGLRLIYFSYDVKMKEKGDIPEGYSVSREKKERFSLILESASTNQTSMYLCASSPFGGIEKLFFGSGTQLSVL.

The chain carries TRBV4-3 and TRBJ2-7, with D possibly being TRBD1 (7 bases). The CDR3 is 15 residues long. Trimming shortened V by 2 bases and J by 2 bases, and 13 bases separated the two germline ends. The germline V gene has CDR1 LGHNA and CDR2 YSLEER. Here the CDR3 DNA reads TGCGCCAGCAGCCAACTCCAGGGGGGTGCCTACGAGCAGTACTTC. Translation gives CASSQLQGGAYEQYF.

This chain connects TRBV6-5 to TRBJ1-5; D possibly corresponds to TRBD1 (6 bases). Germline loops: CDR1 MNHEY, CDR2 SVGAGI. The CDR3 loop spans 13 amino acids. Trimming stripped 6 bases from V and 6 bases from J, with 12 bases between. The CDR3 here is CASRRADSQPQHF. The CDR3 region has the DNA TGTGCCAGCAGACGGGCGGACAGTCAGCCCCAGCATTTT.

The V call is TRBV7-3, the J call TRBJ2-1; 9 nucleotides match TRBD1. V gave up 5 bases and J gave up 1 base; unmatched junction bases: 9. The V gene's germline CDR1 is SGHTA and CDR2 FQGTGA. This CDR3 is built from 17 residues. The CDR3 here is CASSPGRTGASYNEQFF. The CDR3 DNA reads TGTGCCAGCAGCCCTGGAAGGACAGGGGCATCCTACAATGAGCAGTTCTTC.

This sequence joins TRBV19 and TRBJ2-7, with 8 bases fitting TRBD1. Unmatched junction bases numbered 3, after V lost 5 bases and J lost 3 bases. This CDR3 region has 13 residues. Germline V lookup: CDR1 LNHDA, CDR2 SQIVND (reference sequence). This CDR3 is CASSEQGGYEQYV. The CDR3 region has the DNA TGTGCCAGTAGTGAACAGGGGGGCTACGAGCAGTACGTC.

V gene TRBV19 combines with J gene TRBJ1-2; the D gene is possibly TRBD1 (5 bases). There are 15 residues in the CDR3. CDR1 is LNHDA, CDR2 SQIVND, per germline (reference sequence). The V end was cut by 1 base, the J end by 1 base, with 10 bases between. In DNA form, the CDR3 reads TGTGCCAGTAGTATAGCTCAGGGAATTAACTATGGCTACACCTTC. This encodes CASSIAQGINYGYTF. Using reference TRBV19 and TRBJ1-2 for the parts outside the CDR3, the full variable domain is DGGITQSPKYLFRKEGQNVTLSCEQNLNHDAMYWYRQDPGQGLRLIYYSQIVNDFQKGDIAEGYSVSREKKESFPLTVTSAQKNPTAFYLCASSIAQGINYGYTFGSGTRLTVV.

The chain links TRBV11-2 to TRBJ1-1, with a tentative D call TRBD1 (6 bases). The germline gives CDR1 SGHAT, CDR2 FQNNGV. With 4 bases removed from V and 4 bases from J, the gap between germline ends came to 16 bases. The CDR3 length is 15 residues. The CDR3 loop reads CASSSGKGVTTEAFF. CDR3 sequence (DNA): TGTGCCAGCAGCTCGGGGAAGGGGGTGACCACTGAAGCTTTCTTT.

V is TRBV6-5 and J is TRBJ2-7; 10 bases line up with TRBD2. In germline, CDR1 is MNHEY, CDR2 SVGAGI. Unmatched junction bases numbered 7, after V lost 6 bases and J lost 2 bases. The CDR3 contains 15 residues. CDR3 nucleotides: TGTGCCAGCAGAACTCTAGCGGGGGTTCCCTACGAGCAGTACGTC. Translating it yields CASRTLAGVPYEQYV.

The chain employs TRBV5-1 and TRBJ2-2, with TRBD1 identical over 7 bases. The CDR3 runs 15 residues. Trimming took 3 bases from V and 0 from J; bases not matched to a gene: 2. Germline CDR1 SGHRS, CDR2 YFSETQ. The chain's CDR3 is CASSSGQSNTGELFF. The CDR3 region has the DNA TGCGCCAGCAGCTCGGGACAGTCGAACACCGGGGAGCTGTTTTTT.

The chain employs TRBV28 and TRBJ2-3; D is unresolved. Trimming left V 4 bases short and J 3 bases short, with 5 bases between. The CDR3 spans 12 residues. From germline, CDR1 is MDHEN and CDR2 SYDVKM. The CDR3 spells CASSSLTDTQYF. The CDR3, as DNA: TGTGCCAGCAGTTCACTGACAGATACGCAGTATTTT.

Note on this clone: Relative to the germline gene, one junction end is altered; a read error may explain this. The chain is built from TRBV9 and TRBJ1-3; perhaps TRBD1 as D (6 bases). In germline, CDR1 is SGDLS, CDR2 YYNGEE. CDR3 size: 14 residues. The chain's CDR3 is CASSVDGGENTIYF. CDR3 DNA: TGTGCCAGCAGTGTAGATGGGGGCGAAAACACCATATATTTT.

The chain is built from TRBV28 and TRBJ1-4, with 7 bases that match TRBD1. CDR1 is MDHEN, CDR2 SYDVKM, per germline. The CDR3 extends over 14 amino acids. Trimming cost V 10 bases and J 11 bases; bases outside gene matches: 16. The CDR3 DNA reads TGTGCCATCGGCACAGGGGCGCCCGGTGGGAAACTGTTTTTT. Protein sequence: CAIGTGAPGGKLFF.

The genes are TRBV11-2 and TRBJ2-1; D is ambiguous. The V gene's germline CDR1 is SGHAT and CDR2 FQNNGV. V gave up 5 bases and J gave up 8 bases, with 13 bases separating them. This CDR3 comprises 13 residues. The DNA for the CDR3 is TGTGCCAGCAGCCATAAAACGGTCCATGAGCAGTTCTTC. Protein product: CASSHKTVHEQFF.

Written as DNA, the CDR3 is TGCGCCAGCAGCTTGAAGACCTACAGAACATCTAACTATGGCTACACCTTC. Protein sequence: CASSLKTYRTSNYGYTF. The rearrangement uses TRBV5-1 and TRBJ1-2; D uncertain. The germline V gene has CDR1 SGHRS and CDR2 YFSETQ. This CDR3 comprises 17 residues. V lost 1 base and J 0 bases, leaving 16 bases between the germline ends.